This T cell receptor (beta chain) is drawn from a study of PD-1 blockade in classical Hodgkin lymphoma (dated by TCRdb to 2018 to 2020). Notes on the research overall: Nivolumab dosing was 3 mg/kg intravenously every 2 weeks, continuing until either disease progression or unacceptable toxicity. A peripheral blood immune signature of response to PD-1 blockade in classical Hodgkin lymphoma was defined using TCR beta sequencing and CyTOF.

The time point label for this specimen denotes: cycle 4 day 1 (C4D1), after less than 7 weeks of nivolumab. Relapse after autologous stem cell transplantation had occurred in all trial patients, and cohorts A, B and C were distinguished by prior brentuximab vedotin exposure. The trial cohort included 50 to 60 patients with relapsed/refractory classical Hodgkin lymphoma, and each patient had a best overall response of complete response, partial response or progressive disease. Trial patients were treated with single-agent nivolumab in the multi-cohort phase II CheckMate 205 trial. An independent review committee assessed best overall response using the 2007 International Working Group response criteria. Trial PBMCs were collected just before the start of nivolumab (C1D1) and during therapy at cycle 2 day 1 and cycle 4 day 1. Peripheral blood was collected in 8 mL Vacutainer Cell Preparation Tubes, from which PBMCs were isolated by centrifugation and then cryopreserved.

In its sample, this clone was seen once. Which antigen it targets is not known. The sample holds no much larger clone one base away, and base qualities are not on file. The Qiagen DNeasy kit was used to extract genomic DNA both from unsorted PBMCs and from the negatively selected CD4+ and CD8+ fractions. Amplification of TCR beta CDR3 regions was done by immunoSEQ multiplex PCR with primers that anneal to V and J segments. Amplification bias was minimized using a synthetic immune receptor repertoire, and residual bias was removed computationally after sequencing. For the original study's pipeline: Repertoire diversity was quantified as the Shannon entropy index using custom Python scripts. The unsorted, CD4+ and CD8+ repertoires were each analyzed separately, with the exception of combined analyses, where CD4+ and CD8+ sequences were merged in silico. A clone counted as expanded when the clone's frequency after treatment rose at least 2-fold relative to C1D1, and clones undetected at baseline were given a pseudocount of 0.5. Clones with 0 or 1 copy at C1D1 were defined as singleton clones, while clones with 2 or more copies were defined as non-singleton clones. Clones expanded in unsorted samples were annotated as CD4+, CD8+ or unknown by matching protein sequences in sorted samples from the same patient. Wilcoxon tests on paired samples were used to test diversity changes from C1D1 to C4D1. In TCRdb, the immuneACCESS table is reduced to in-frame sequences with V and J assigned. These tables do not hold every clone; where another copy was compared, an unresolved V gene accounts for under half, and the others remain unexplained. Clone size and the V and J calls come from that table; the DNA yielded D and trimming. The sample profile shows about 47,000 clones; 80% of them were found once. The ten largest clones take up about 19% of the sample.

CDR1 is given as MNHEY and CDR2 as SMNVEV, both from the germline V gene (reference sequence). Ends trimmed: V by 5 bases, J by 0 bases; bases unmatched to a gene: 11. From the cysteine through the phenylalanine, the CDR3 covers 18 amino acids. Only the CDR3 part of the read is kept: 54 bases, read in frame from the first base. Overall study results and their limits: By C4D1, a significant rise was seen in CD4+ TCR diversity but not in CD8+ TCR diversity (p=0.0027 vs p=0.16), and the rise was most apparent among complete responders (p=0.02). Trial patients achieving complete response had baseline diversity similar to newly diagnosed patients, whereas partial responders and progressors had significantly lower diversity. Patients starting nivolumab less than 1 year after ASCT had lower diversity and were excluded from later analyses to avoid confounding by immune reconstitution. Baseline TCR diversity was reported to be lower in newly diagnosed patients than in healthy donors and to be lower still in relapsed/refractory patients. Only a single clinical trial cohort was studied, and what caused the repertoire differences, possibly disease activity or prior therapy, remained undefined.

The sequences come from peripheral blood mononuclear cells (PBMCs), collected before the fourth cycle of nivolumab. This receptor chain uses TRBV27 and TRBJ2-3, and 10 bases in between align with TRBD1. This clonotype was sampled from a human donor with classical Hodgkin lymphoma. CDR3 sequence: CASSLGQGFGVSTDTQYF. The DNA sequence reads TGTGCCAGCAGTCTGGGACAGGGGTTCGGGGTGAGCACAGATACGCAGTATTTT.